The rows below give T cell receptor beta chains drawn from one sample of a study of early T cells in non-severe SARS-CoV-2 infection. TCRdb independently ran MiXCR on the 5' RACE reads; one entry per CDR3 protein. This table holds about 100,000 distinct CDR3 sequences, approximately 13% found once. Sequencing used whole blood. The receptors were gathered from an adult who was a healthcare worker with PCR-confirmed SARS-CoV-2 infection or an uninfected control (not recorded which). CDR3s include the opening cysteine and the closing phenylalanine or tryptophan. D genes are given only for firm matches. The size of a clone is reported for some rows only, either as once, few or many, or as a class for expanded clones.

J,V,D,size,CDR3,DNA
TRBJ2-1,TRBV29-1,NA,NA,CSVEGGPNEQFF,TGCAGCGTTGAGGGGGGGCCCAATGAGCAGTTCTTC
TRBJ1-5,TRBV6-6,NA,NA,CASSYSKTGGNVQPQHF,TGTGCCAGCAGTTACTCGAAAACGGGGGGCAACGTTCAGCCCCAGCATTTT
TRBJ2-5,TRBV2,NA,NA,CASDYQETQYF,TGTGCCAGCGACTACCAAGAGACCCAGTACTTC
TRBJ2-2,TRBV3-1,NA,NA,CASRRGDGELFF,TGTGCCAGCCGCCGCGGGGACGGGGAGCTGTTTTTT
TRBJ2-7,TRBV5-1,NA,NA,CASSPNEANYEQYF,TGCGCCAGCAGCCCTAACGAAGCTAACTACGAGCAGTACTTC
TRBJ1-6,TRBV20-1,TRBD1,NA,CSARGTGVWSPLHF,TGCAGTGCTAGAGGGACAGGGGTTTGGTCACCCCTCCACTTT
TRBJ1-2,TRBV27,NA,few,CASSLFPENYGYTF,TGTGCCAGCAGTTTATTTCCAGAAAACTATGGCTACACCTTC
TRBJ2-7,TRBV9,TRBD2,NA,CASSASGGVYEQYF,TGTGCCAGCAGCGCTAGCGGGGGGGTCTACGAGCAGTACTTC
TRBJ2-1,TRBV5-1,TRBD2,few,CASSLASGTYNEQFF,TGCGCCAGCAGCTTGGCTAGCGGGACATACAATGAGCAGTTCTTC
TRBJ1-5,TRBV20-1,TRBD1,NA,CSAVQGENQHF,TGCAGTGCCGTCCAGGGGGAGAACCAGCATTTT
TRBJ2-3,TRBV20-1,NA,many,CSARGGATDTQYF,TGCAGTGCTAGGGGGGGGGCCACAGATACGCAGTATTTT
TRBJ2-5,TRBV12-3/TRBV12-4,NA,few,CASSLRGAEETQYF,TGTGCCAGCAGTCTTAGGGGGGCGGAAGAGACCCAGTACTTC
TRBJ2-7,TRBV29-1,NA,many,CSVVVGPGAPHEQYF,TGCAGCGTTGTGGTCGGGCCGGGGGCGCCCCACGAGCAGTACTTC